The 21 T cell receptor beta chains below were found in one sample sequenced in a study of blood T cell repertoires in COVID-19. Data came from immunoSEQ multiplex PCR; TCRdb stores just in-frame clones and leaves some out. The data show about 44,000 clones, under 90% seen once. Sequencing was performed on peripheral blood. The receptors derive from a human donor in a cohort sampled during active COVID-19.

This chain connects TRBV3-1 (or the pseudogene TRBV3-2) to TRBJ2-7; 9 positions match TRBD2. The CDR3 contains 13 residues. J was trimmed by 4 bases and V by 3 bases; bases with no gene match: 1. Germline lookup yields CDR1 LGHDT and CDR2 YNNKEL (reference sequence). CDR3: CASSQGLAYEQYV. CDR3 coding DNA: TGTGCCAGCAGCCAGGGACTAGCATACGAGCAGTACGTC.

The chain has TRBV9 and TRBJ2-3; the match to TRBD2 covers 7 bases. The junction had 5 bases not matched to a gene; V was cut back by 0 bases and J by 4 bases. Germline values: CDR1 SGDLS, CDR2 YYNGEE. The CDR3 has 15 amino acids. The CDR3 DNA reads as TGTGCCAGCAGCGTAGGGACTACTAGCGCAGATACGCAGTATTTT. Residues: CASSVGTTSADTQYF.

This clone was detected a few times. This chain uses TRBV27 with TRBJ1-5; a possible D gene is TRBD1 (6 bases). This CDR3 region has 14 residues. The germline V gene encodes CDR1 MNHEY and CDR2 SMNVEV (reference sequence). V lost 2 bases to trimming and J lost 1 base, with 6 bases between them. The CDR3 region is CASSLGGSNQPQHF. CDR3 sequence (DNA): TGTGCCAGCAGTTTAGGGGGCAGCAATCAGCCCCAGCATTTT.

The V gene is TRBV29-1, the J gene TRBJ1-1, with D tentatively TRBD1 (6 bases). The CDR3 contains 13 residues. V was pared by 5 bases and J by 1 base, with 11 bases between. Looked up from germline, CDR1 is SQVTM and CDR2 is ANQGSEA. The CDR3 reads CSVRLGANTEAFF. The CDR3 DNA follows: TGCAGCGTTCGTCTGGGGGCGAACACTGAAGCTTTCTTT.

This clone occurred a few times. The J gene is TRBJ2-1, the V gene TRBV11-2; D possibly corresponds to TRBD2 (7 bases). The V gene's germline CDR1 is SGHAT and CDR2 FQNNGV. CDR3 length equals 17 residues. The ends were cut back, 1 base at V and 4 bases at J, with 17 bases in the middle. For the CDR3, the DNA is TGTGCCAGCAGCTTAGTCCCAACAGGGAGGGAGTACAATGAGCAGTTCTTC. Its translation is CASSLVPTGREYNEQFF.

This CDR3 reads CATSKMDRGGTEAFF. The DNA for the CDR3 is TGTGCCACCAGCAAAATGGACAGGGGAGGCACTGAAGCTTTCTTT. The chain carries TRBV15 and TRBJ1-1; 9 bases map to TRBD1. CDR1 LNHNV and CDR2 YYDKDF come from the germline V gene (reference sequence). Germline trimming cut 4 bases from V and 4 bases from J; bases unmatched to any gene: 7. The CDR3 has 15 amino acids.

This chain joins TRBV9 and TRBJ2-3; no definite D call. Deletions cut 4 bases from V and 2 bases from J, with 5 bases between. Per the germline V gene, CDR1 is SGDLS and CDR2 is YYNGEE. The CDR3 is 12 residues long. CDR3 nucleotides: TGTGCCAGCAGCCCACACACAGATACGCAGTATTTT. Translated: CASSPHTDTQYF.

This clone was seen more than once but under ten times. The chain employs TRBV18 and TRBJ2-3; 7 nucleotides match TRBD1. The CDR3 contains 15 residues. The V gene end was trimmed by 6 bases and the J gene end by 0 bases; junction bases not matched to a gene: 6. Germline CDR1 is KGHSH and CDR2 is LQKENI. This CDR3 is CASSLDRVSTDTQYF. The CDR3 bases are TGTGCCAGCTCGCTAGACAGGGTTAGCACAGATACGCAGTATTTT.

A single count supports this clone. J is TRBJ2-1 and V is TRBV24-1; weak D call: TRBD1 (6 bases). Germline CDR1 and CDR2: KGHDR and SFDVKD. There are 16 residues in the CDR3. Trimming took off 1 base at V and 0 bases at J, with 9 bases between the two ends. CDR3 nucleotides: TGTGCCACCAGTGATTTAGGGGGATCCTCCTACAATGAGCAGTTCTTC. Its translation: CATSDLGGSSYNEQFF.

The V and J genes are TRBV11-2 and TRBJ2-5; TRBD2 aligns across 9 bases. Losses at the gene ends were 6 bases for V and 0 bases for J; bases not matched to a gene: 8. Germline values: CDR1 SGHAT, CDR2 FQNNGV. The CDR3 covers 16 residues. CDR3 protein: CASRPSGGLDQETQYF. The CDR3 coding sequence is TGTGCCAGCAGGCCAAGCGGGGGGCTCGACCAAGAGACCCAGTACTTC.

V and J are TRBV9 and TRBJ2-5; tentative D call: TRBD1 (6 bases). V lost 2 bases and J lost 5, with 13 bases in between. The germline gives CDR1 SGDLS, CDR2 YYNGEE. CDR3 size: 14 residues. The CDR3 reads CASSVQGSGETQYF. For the CDR3, the DNA is TGTGCCAGCAGCGTCCAGGGGTCCGGGGAGACCCAGTACTTC.

The V call is TRBV2, the J call TRBJ1-2, with D perhaps TRBD1 (5 bases). Germline V CDR1 and CDR2: SNHLY, FYNNEI. V shed 1 base and J shed 8 bases, with 8 bases lying between them. This CDR3 has 12 amino acids. The CDR3 sequence: CASSEGGLGYTF. In DNA form, the CDR3 reads TGTGCCAGCAGTGAAGGGGGCTTAGGCTACACCTTC.

The chain links TRBV19 to TRBJ2-1; 8 bases line up with TRBD2. The CDR3 contains 17 residues. Looked up from germline, CDR1 is LNHDA and CDR2 is SQIVND (reference sequence). Trimming took 0 bases from V and 2 from J; bases not matched to a gene: 6. CDR3 DNA: TGTGCCAGTAGTATAGATCTGTTTAGCGGGGCCTACAATGAGCAGTTCTTC. It codes for CASSIDLFSGAYNEQFF.

This chain joins TRBV2 and TRBJ1-5; D remains ambiguous. Trimming cost V 4 bases and J 6 bases, with 10 bases left between them. Germline CDR1 is SNHLY and CDR2 is FYNNEI. The CDR3 sequence is 13 residues long. The CDR3 sequence: CASSVAVFQPQHF. CDR3 nucleotides: TGTGCCAGCAGTGTGGCAGTTTTTCAGCCCCAGCATTTT. The full variable domain, completed using reference TRBV2 and TRBJ1-5, is EPEVTQTPSHQVTQMGQEVILRCVPISNHLYFYWYRQILGQKVEFLVSFYNNEISEKSEIFDDQFSVERPDGSNFTLKIRSTKLEDSAMYFCASSVAVFQPQHFGDGTRLSIL.

This chain joins TRBV6-5 and TRBJ2-5; TRBD1 agrees at 10 bases. The CDR3 totals 13 residues. V trimming: 6 bases; J trimming: 5 bases; junction bases outside the gene matches: 3. Germline lookup yields CDR1 MNHEY and CDR2 SVGAGI. The chain's CDR3 is CASRTGGGETQYF. The CDR3 coding sequence is TGTGCCAGCAGGACAGGGGGCGGGGAGACCCAGTACTTC.

J is TRBJ1-5 and V is TRBV27; possible D gene TRBD1, 6 bases. The CDR3 runs 14 residues. Germline CDR1 is MNHEY and CDR2 is SMNVEV (reference sequence). Trimming left V 3 bases short and J 6 bases short, with 12 bases between. The CDR3: CASSLQGSIQPQHF. The DNA for the CDR3 is TGTGCCAGCAGTTTGCAGGGGTCCATTCAGCCCCAGCATTTT.

The chain uses TRBV6-2 or TRBV6-3 and TRBJ1-6; D is undetermined. The CDR3 extends over 14 amino acids. The germline CDR1 and CDR2 sequences are MNHEY and SVGEGT. V was trimmed by 2 bases and J by 6 bases, leaving 8 bases between them. The CDR3 loop reads CASSYIGVNSPLHF. The CDR3 region has the DNA TGTGCCAGCAGTTACATCGGGGTTAATTCACCCCTCCACTTT.

This clone was recorded once. The chain recombines TRBV4-2 with TRBJ2-2; a possible D gene is TRBD2 (6 bases). The germline V and J ends were trimmed by 0 bases and 6 bases, with 8 bases remaining between them. The germline V gene encodes CDR1 LGHNA and CDR2 YNFKEQ. The CDR3 length is 14 residues. DNA for the CDR3: TGTGCCAGCAGCCAAGATGCTAGCGCCGGGGAGCTGTTTTTT. Amino acids: CASSQDASAGELFF.

The V gene is TRBV28, the J gene TRBJ1-4; 9 bases fit TRBD1. The CDR3 sequence is 18 residues long. CDR1 and CDR2 from the germline V gene are MDHEN and SYDVKM. V lost 8 bases, J lost 2 bases, and 15 bases stayed unmatched. CDR3 protein: CASGLQGAIARTNEKLFF. The DNA for the CDR3 is TGTGCCAGCGGACTACAGGGGGCGATCGCACGTACTAATGAAAAACTGTTTTTT.

This CDR3 is CASSDFTAGRNTGELFF. CDR3 nucleotides: TGCGCCAGCAGTGATTTTACGGCAGGGCGTAACACCGGGGAGCTGTTTTTT. The rearrangement uses TRBV10-1 and TRBJ2-2, with D perhaps matching TRBD1 (5 bases). The CDR3 totals 17 residues. Germline CDR1 and CDR2: WNHNN and SYGVQD (reference sequence). Trimming pared 3 bases from V and 2 bases from J, leaving 16 bases between.

V is TRBV28 and J is TRBJ1-5; 7 nucleotides agree with TRBD1. CDR1 is MDHEN, CDR2 SYDVKM, per germline. Trimming cost V 4 bases and J 5 bases; bases outside gene matches: 8. The CDR3 extends over 15 amino acids. CDR3 in amino acids: CASSSGGGSDQPQHF. CDR3 DNA: TGTGCCAGCAGTTCAGGAGGGGGCTCAGATCAGCCCCAGCATTTT.